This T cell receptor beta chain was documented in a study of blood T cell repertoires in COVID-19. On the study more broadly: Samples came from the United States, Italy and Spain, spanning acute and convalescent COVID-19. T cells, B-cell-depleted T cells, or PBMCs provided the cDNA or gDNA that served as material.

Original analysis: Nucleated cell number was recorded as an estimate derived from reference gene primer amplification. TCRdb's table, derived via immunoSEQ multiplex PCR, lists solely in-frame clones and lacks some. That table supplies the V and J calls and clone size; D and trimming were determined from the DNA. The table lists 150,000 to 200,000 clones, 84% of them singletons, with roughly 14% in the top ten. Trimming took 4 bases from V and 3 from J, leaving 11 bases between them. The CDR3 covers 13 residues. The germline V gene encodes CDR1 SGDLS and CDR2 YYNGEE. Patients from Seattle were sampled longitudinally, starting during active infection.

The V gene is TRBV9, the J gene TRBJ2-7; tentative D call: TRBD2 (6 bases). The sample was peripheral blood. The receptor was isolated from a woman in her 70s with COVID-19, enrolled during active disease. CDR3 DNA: TGTGCCAGCAGCCGGGACTCTGGCTACGAGCAGTACTTC. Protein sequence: CASSRDSGYEQYF.